The clone carrying this TCR beta chain was detected once. The CDR3 totals 17 residues. Germline-derived CDR1 and CDR2 are GTSNPN and SVGIG (reference sequence). V was pared by 0 bases and J by 4 bases, with 13 bases of the junction left unmatched. This sample is part of a study of blood T cell repertoires in COVID-19. The overall study: PBMCs, B-cell-depleted T cells, or T cells were the source of the cDNA or gDNA that made up the material.

In the study's own analysis: Estimation of nucleated cell counts was performed using reference gene primer amplification. This table comes from immunoSEQ multiplex PCR, and its TCRdb copy is limited to in-frame clones, with some not included. V and J calls plus clone size are reproduced from that table; the DNA served to infer D and trimming. The repertoire holds approximately 270,000 clones, with roughly 90% as singletons. The V gene is TRBV30, the J gene TRBJ2-5, with 8 bases fitting TRBD1. The sample comprised peripheral blood. The source of this sequence is a man aged 45-60 years with acute or convalescent COVID-19. The CDR3 nucleotides are TGTGCCTGGAGTGTATCCCGGACAGGGACGAATGGAGAGACCCAGTACTTC. The encoded protein is CAWSVSRTGTNGETQYF.